This entry features one TCR beta chain sequence. The antigen remains undetermined. Molecular barcoded adaptors covering alpha/delta and beta/gamma chains were used on 400 to 450 ng RNA. MiXCR was run by TCRdb on the reads, yielding one entry per CDR3 protein. The sample contains some 140,000 distinct CDR3 sequences, less than 15% of which appear only once. The record originates from a study of read filtering for tumor transcriptome and immune sequencing. Study outcomes and limitations: In IR-seq, single-read clonotypes were roughly 82% of clonotypes but approximately 3.5% of reads.

The CDR3 length is 15 residues. The germline V and J ends were trimmed by 1 base and 0 bases, with 12 bases remaining between them. Looked up from germline, CDR1 is DFQATT and CDR2 is SNEGSKA (reference sequence). The receptor was derived from a donor aged 40 or over with multiple myeloma. Sequenced: a population of CD138-negative cells sorted from bone marrow. The V and J genes are TRBV20-1 and TRBJ1-1; TRBD1 might be the D (6 bases). CDR3 residues: CSARGVDSMNTEAFF. DNA of the CDR3: TGCAGTGCTAGAGGGGTGGACAGCATGAACACTGAAGCTTTCTTT.